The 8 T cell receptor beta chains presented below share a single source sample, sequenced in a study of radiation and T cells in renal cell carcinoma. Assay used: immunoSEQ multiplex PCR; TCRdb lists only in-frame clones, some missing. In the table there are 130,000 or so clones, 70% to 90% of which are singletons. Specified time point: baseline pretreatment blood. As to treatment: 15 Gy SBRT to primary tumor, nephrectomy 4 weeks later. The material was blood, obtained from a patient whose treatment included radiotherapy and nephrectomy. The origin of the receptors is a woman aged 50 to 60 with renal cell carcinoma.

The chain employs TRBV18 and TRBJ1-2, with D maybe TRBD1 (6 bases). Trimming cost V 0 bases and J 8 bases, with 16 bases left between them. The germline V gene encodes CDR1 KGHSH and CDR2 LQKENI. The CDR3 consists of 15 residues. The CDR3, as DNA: TGTGCCAGCTCACCACCGACCCAGGGGAAGGGAGGCTACACCTTC. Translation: CASSPPTQGKGGYTF.

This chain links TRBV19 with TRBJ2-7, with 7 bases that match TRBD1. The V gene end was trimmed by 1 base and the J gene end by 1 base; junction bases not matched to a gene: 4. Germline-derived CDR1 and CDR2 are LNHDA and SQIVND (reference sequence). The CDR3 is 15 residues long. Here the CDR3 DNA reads TGTGCCAGTAGTATAGCGGGGACAGAGTCCTACGAGCAGTACTTC. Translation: CASSIAGTESYEQYF.

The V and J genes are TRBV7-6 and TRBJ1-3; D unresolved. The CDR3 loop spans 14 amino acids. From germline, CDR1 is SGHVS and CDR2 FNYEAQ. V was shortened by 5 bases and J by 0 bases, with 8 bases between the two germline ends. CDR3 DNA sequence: TGTGCCAGCAGCCCCGGCTCCTCTGGAAACACCATATATTTT. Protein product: CASSPGSSGNTIYF.

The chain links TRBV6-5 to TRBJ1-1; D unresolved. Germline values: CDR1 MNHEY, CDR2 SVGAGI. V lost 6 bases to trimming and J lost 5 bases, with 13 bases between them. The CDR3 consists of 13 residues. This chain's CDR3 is CASSTRGRTEAFF. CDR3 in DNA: TGTGCCAGCAGCACTCGGGGTCGGACTGAAGCTTTCTTT.

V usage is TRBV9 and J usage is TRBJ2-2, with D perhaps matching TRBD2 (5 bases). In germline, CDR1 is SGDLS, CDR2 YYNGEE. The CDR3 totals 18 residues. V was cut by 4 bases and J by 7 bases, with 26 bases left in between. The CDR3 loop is CASSPSNGVPSSGGELFF. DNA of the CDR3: TGTGCCAGCAGCCCCTCGAATGGGGTTCCTAGCTCGGGCGGGGAGCTGTTTTTT.

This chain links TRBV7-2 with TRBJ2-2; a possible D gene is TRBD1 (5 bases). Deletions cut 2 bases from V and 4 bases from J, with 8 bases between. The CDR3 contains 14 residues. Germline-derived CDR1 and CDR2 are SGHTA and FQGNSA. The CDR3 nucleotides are TGTGCCAGCAGCTTAAGGGGTACCACCGGGGAGCTGTTTTTT. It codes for CASSLRGTTGELFF.

DNA for the CDR3: TGCGCCAGCAGCTTCTTCGGCCTCGGATCCGAAGGCTACACCTTC. Its protein is CASSFFGLGSEGYTF. The chain joins TRBV5-1 to TRBJ1-2; no reliable D call. CDR3 length: 15 residues. Per germline, CDR1 SGHRS and CDR2 YFSETQ. V lost 2 bases and J lost 8, with 19 bases in between. The whole variable domain, remainder taken from reference TRBV5-1 and TRBJ1-2, is KAGVTQTPRYLIKTRGQQVTLSCSPISGHRSVSWYQQTPGQGLQFLFEYFSETQRNKGNFPGRFSGRQFSNSRSEMNVSTLELGDSALYLCASSFFGLGSEGYTFGSGTRLTVV.

The CDR3 nucleotides are TGCGCCAGCAGCTTGGGGAGCGGGGGGGCCGAAGAGCAGTTCTTC. Its protein product is CASSLGSGGAEEQFF. The chain combines TRBV5-1 with TRBJ2-1; TRBD2 matches 10 bases. Trimming at V came to 0 bases and at J to 10 bases, leaving 7 bases not matched to a gene. This CDR3 has 15 residues. Germline assignment: CDR1 SGHRS and CDR2 YFSETQ.